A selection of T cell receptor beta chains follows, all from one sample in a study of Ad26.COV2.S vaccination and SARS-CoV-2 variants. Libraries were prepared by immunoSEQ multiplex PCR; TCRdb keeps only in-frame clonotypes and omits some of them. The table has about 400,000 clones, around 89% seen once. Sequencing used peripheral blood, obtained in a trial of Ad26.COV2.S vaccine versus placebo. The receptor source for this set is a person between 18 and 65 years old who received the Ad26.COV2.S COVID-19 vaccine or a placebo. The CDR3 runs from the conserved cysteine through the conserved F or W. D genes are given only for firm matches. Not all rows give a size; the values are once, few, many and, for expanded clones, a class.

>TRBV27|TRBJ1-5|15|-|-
TGTGCCAGCAGTTTAGAAGGGTTCCGCAATCAGCCCCAGCATTTT
CASSLEGFRNQPQHF
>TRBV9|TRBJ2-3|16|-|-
TGTGCCAGCAGCGCCCCGACAGGTACTAGCACAGATACGCAGTATTTT
CASSAPTGTSTDTQYF
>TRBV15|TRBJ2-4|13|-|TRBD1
TGTGCCACCGCGGGACAGGGTATGAACATTCAGTACTTC
CATAGQGMNIQYF
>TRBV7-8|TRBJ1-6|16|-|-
TGTGCCAGCAGCTTAGACAGGTCCTCCTATAATTCACCCCTCCACTTT
CASSLDRSSYNSPLHF
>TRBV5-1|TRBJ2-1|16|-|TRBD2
TGCGCCAGCAGCTGGGGGGGACTAGCGGGAGCAAATGAGCAGTTCTTC
CASSWGGLAGANEQFF
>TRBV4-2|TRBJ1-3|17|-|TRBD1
TGTGCCAGCAGCCAAGATTGGGGACAGGGTGCTGGAAACACCATATATTTT
CASSQDWGQGAGNTIYF
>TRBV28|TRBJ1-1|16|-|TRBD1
TGTGCCAGCAATCGGGACAGCGGTTCCCAGTCCGCTGAAGCTTTCTTT
CASNRDSGSQSAEAFF
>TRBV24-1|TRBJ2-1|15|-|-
TGTGCCACCGGGAGGTTGGGGGGCCCCTACAATGAGCAGTTCTTC
CATGRLGGPYNEQFF
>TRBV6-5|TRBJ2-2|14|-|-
TGTGCCAGCACTCAAACAGGATACACCGGGGAGCTGTTTTTT
CASTQTGYTGELFF
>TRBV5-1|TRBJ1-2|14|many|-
TGCGCCAGCAGCCCGGACGGAGCTAACTATGGCTACACCTTC
CASSPDGANYGYTF
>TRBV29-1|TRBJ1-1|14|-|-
TGCAGCGTTGAATCGGTAGGGGAGGGTGCTGAAGCTTTCTTT
CSVESVGEGAEAFF
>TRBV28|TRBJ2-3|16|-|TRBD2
TGTGCCAGCAGTTTATCAACTAGCGGAGGGGTGGATACGCAGTATTTT
CASSLSTSGGVDTQYF
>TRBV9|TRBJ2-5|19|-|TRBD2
TGTGCCAGCAGCTTCCCTCGGAACACGGGAGCGGGGTCAGGAGAGACCCAGTACTTC
CASSFPRNTGAGSGETQYF
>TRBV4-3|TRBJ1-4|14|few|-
TGCGCCAGCAGCCAAGATCCGTCCCACTACAAACTGTTTTTT
CASSQDPSHYKLFF
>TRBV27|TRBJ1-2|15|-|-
TGTGCCAGCAGTTTATCGATGGGGGCGGGATGGGGCTACACCTTC
CASSLSMGAGWGYTF
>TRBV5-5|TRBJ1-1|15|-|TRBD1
TGTGCCAGCCAAGCTTGGACAGGGAAGAACACTGAAGCTTTCTTT
CASQAWTGKNTEAFF
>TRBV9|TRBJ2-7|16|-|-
TGTGCCAGCAGCGTAGAGCCCGGGGTAAGCTCCTACGAGCAGTACTTC
CASSVEPGVSSYEQYF
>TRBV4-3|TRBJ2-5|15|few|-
TGCGCCAGCAGCCAAGATACCGGGCCAAGGGAGACCCAGTACTTC
CASSQDTGPRETQYF
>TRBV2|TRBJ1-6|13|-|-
TGTGCCAGCAGTGAAGCCCATAATTCACCCCTCCACTTT
CASSEAHNSPLHF
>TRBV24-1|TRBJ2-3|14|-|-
TGTGCCACCAGTGATCTGGAAAGCACAGATACGCAGTATTTT
CATSDLESTDTQYF
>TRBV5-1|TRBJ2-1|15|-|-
TGCGCCAGCAGCTTGGAAGATGGAGGGGGAAATGAGCAGTTCTTC
CASSLEDGGGNEQFF
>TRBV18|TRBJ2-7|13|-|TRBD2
TGTGCCAGCTCAAGCGGGGGTCTCTACGAGCAGTACTTC
CASSSGGLYEQYF